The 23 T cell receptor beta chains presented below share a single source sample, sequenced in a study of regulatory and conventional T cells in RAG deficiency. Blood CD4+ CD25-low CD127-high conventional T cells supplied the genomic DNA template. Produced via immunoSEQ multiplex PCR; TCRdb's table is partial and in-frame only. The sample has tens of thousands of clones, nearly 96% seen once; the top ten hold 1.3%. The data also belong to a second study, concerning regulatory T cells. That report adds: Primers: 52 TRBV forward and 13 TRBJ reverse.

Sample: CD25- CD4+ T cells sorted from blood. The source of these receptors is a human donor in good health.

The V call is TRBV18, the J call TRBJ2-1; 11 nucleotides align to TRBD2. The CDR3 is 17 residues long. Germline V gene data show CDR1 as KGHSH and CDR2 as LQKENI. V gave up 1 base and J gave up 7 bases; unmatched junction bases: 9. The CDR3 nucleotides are TGTGCCAGCTCACCACGGTCGCTAGCGGGGGGAAGAAATGAGCAGTTCTTC. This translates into CASSPRSLAGGRNEQFF.

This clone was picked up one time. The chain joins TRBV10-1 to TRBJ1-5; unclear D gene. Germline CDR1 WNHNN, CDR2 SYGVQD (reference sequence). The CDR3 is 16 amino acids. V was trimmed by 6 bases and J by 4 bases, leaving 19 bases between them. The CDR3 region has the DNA TGCGCCAGCAGGGTCGCTAGTCTCACGAGGAATCAGCCCCAGCATTTT. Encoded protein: CASRVASLTRNQPQHF.

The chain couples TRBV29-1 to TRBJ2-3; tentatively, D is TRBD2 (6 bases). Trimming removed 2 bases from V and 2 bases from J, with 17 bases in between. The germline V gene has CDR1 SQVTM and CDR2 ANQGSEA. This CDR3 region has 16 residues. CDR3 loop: CSVESLPGVATDTQYF. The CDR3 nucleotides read TGCAGCGTTGAAAGTCTGCCGGGGGTTGCCACAGATACGCAGTATTTT.

Written as DNA, the CDR3 is TGTGCCAGCAGCTTGGGGGGCGACAGGGGCTCCTATGGCTACACCTTC. Protein: CASSLGGDRGSYGYTF. The chain uses TRBV5-6 and TRBJ1-2; the match to TRBD1 covers 8 bases. V gave up 0 bases and J gave up 4 bases; unmatched junction bases: 8. Germline V gene sequence: CDR1 SGHDT, CDR2 YYEEEE. The length of the CDR3 is 16 residues.

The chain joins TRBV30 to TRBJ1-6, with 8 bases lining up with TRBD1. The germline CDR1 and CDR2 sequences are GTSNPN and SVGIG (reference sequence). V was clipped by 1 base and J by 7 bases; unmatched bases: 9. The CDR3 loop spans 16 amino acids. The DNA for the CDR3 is TGTGCCTGGAGTGGGGACAGGCCCTTGCTGAATTCACCCCTCCACTTT. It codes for CAWSGDRPLLNSPLHF.

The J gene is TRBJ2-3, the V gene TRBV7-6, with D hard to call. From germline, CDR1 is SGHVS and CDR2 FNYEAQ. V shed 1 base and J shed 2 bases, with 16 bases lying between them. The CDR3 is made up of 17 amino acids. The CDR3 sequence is CASSLESKSTITDTQYF. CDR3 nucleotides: TGTGCCAGCAGCTTAGAGTCCAAATCAACTATCACAGATACGCAGTATTTT.

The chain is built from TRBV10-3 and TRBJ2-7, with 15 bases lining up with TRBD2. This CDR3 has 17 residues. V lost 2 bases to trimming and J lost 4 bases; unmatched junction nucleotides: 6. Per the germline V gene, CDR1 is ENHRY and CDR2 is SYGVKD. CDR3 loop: CAISEPGLAGGRYEQYF. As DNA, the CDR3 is TGTGCCATCAGTGAGCCGGGACTAGCGGGGGGTAGGTACGAGCAGTACTTC.

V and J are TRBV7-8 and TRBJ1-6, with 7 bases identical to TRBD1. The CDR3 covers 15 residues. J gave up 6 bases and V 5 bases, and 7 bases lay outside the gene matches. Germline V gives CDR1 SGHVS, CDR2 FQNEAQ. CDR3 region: CASSGPGQLNSPLHF. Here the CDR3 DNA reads TGTGCCAGCAGCGGCCCGGGACAGCTTAATTCACCCCTCCACTTT.

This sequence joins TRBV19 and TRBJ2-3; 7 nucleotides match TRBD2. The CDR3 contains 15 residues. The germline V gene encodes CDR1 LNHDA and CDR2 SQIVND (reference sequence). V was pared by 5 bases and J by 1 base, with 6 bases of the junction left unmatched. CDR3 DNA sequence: TGTGCCAGTAGTTCGGGAGGTCTTCGCACAGATACGCAGTATTTT. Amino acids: CASSSGGLRTDTQYF. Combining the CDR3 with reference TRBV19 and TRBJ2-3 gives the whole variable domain DGGITQSPKYLFRKEGQNVTLSCEQNLNHDAMYWYRQDPGQGLRLIYYSQIVNDFQKGDIAEGYSVSREKKESFPLTVTSAQKNPTAFYLCASSSGGLRTDTQYFGPGTRLTVL.

CDR3 region: CASKTGGGSYEQYF. The CDR3 coding sequence is TGTGCCAGCAAGACAGGGGGAGGGTCCTACGAGCAGTACTTC. The V call is TRBV19, the J call TRBJ2-7; 9 bases agree with TRBD1. Losses at the gene ends were 9 bases for V and 1 base for J; bases not matched to a gene: 7. CDR1 is LNHDA, CDR2 SQIVND, per germline (reference sequence). The CDR3 is 14 residues long.

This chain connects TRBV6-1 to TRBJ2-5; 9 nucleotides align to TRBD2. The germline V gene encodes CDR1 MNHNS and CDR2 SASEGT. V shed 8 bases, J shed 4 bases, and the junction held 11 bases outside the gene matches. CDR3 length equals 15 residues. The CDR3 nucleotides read TGTGCCAGCCAATTAGCGGGGGTCCGGGGAGAGACCCAGTACTTC. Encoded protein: CASQLAGVRGETQYF.

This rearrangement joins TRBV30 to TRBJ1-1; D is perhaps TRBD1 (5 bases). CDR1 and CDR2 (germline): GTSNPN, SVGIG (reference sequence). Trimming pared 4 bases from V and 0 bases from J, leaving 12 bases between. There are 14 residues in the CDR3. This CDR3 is CAWTTDTLNTEAFF. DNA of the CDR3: TGTGCCTGGACCACGGACACCTTGAACACTGAAGCTTTCTTT.

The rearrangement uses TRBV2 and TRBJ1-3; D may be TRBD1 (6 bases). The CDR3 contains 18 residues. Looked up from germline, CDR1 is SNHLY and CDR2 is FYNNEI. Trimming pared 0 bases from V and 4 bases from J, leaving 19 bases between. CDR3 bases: TGTGCCAGCAGTGAAGCCCTATTTGGAACAGGGTCCGGAAACACCATATATTTT. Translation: CASSEALFGTGSGNTIYF. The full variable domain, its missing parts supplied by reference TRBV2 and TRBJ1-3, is EPEVTQTPSHQVTQMGQEVILRCVPISNHLYFYWYRQILGQKVEFLVSFYNNEISEKSEIFDDQFSVERPDGSNFTLKIRSTKLEDSAMYFCASSEALFGTGSGNTIYFGEGSWLTVV.

The CDR3 DNA is TGTGCCTGGAGTGTTTTCCCCACAGGGGGACGGTACGAGCAGTACTTC. It yields the protein CAWSVFPTGGRYEQYF. This chain uses TRBV30 with TRBJ2-5; TRBD1 matches at 8 bases. The J call may be in error: the DNA end matches TRBJ2-7 better. This CDR3 spans 16 amino acids. The germline V gene has CDR1 GTSNPN and CDR2 SVGIG (reference sequence).

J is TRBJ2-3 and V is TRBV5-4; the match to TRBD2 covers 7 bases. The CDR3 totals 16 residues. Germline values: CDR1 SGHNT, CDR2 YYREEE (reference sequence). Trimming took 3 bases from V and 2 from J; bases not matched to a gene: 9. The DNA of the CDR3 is TGTGCCAGCAGCTCCCGACTAGCACGGGTCACAGATACGCAGTATTTT. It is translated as CASSSRLARVTDTQYF.

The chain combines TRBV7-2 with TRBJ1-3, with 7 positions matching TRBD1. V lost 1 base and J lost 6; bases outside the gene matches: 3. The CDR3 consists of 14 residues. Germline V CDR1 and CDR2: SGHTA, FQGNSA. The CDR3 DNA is TGTGCCAGCAGCTTAGTCGAGGGGGCAAACACCATATATTTT. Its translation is CASSLVEGANTIYF.

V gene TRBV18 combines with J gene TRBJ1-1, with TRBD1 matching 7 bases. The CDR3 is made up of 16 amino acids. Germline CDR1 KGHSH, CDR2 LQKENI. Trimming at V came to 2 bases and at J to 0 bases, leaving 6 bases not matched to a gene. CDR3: CASSPRTGRLNTEAFF. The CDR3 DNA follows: TGTGCCAGCTCACCAAGGACAGGTCGGTTGAACACTGAAGCTTTCTTT.

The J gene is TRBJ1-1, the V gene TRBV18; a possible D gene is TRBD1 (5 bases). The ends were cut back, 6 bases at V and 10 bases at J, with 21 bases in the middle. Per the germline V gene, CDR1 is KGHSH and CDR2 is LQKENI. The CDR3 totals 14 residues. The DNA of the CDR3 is TGTGCCAGCTCCGATTCCCAGGGTGGAGTGGCAGCTTTCTTT. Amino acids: CASSDSQGGVAAFF.

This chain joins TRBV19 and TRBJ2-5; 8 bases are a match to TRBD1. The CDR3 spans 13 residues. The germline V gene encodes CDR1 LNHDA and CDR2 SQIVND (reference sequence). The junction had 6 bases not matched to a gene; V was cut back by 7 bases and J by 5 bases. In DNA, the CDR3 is TGTGCCAGTACTCAGGGGGCAGGGGAGACCCAGTACTTC. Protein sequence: CASTQGAGETQYF.

DNA for the CDR3: TGTGCCATCAGTGTCGAAGGGGGGGTATACGAGCAGTACTTC. Protein: CAISVEGGVYEQYF. The chain is built from TRBV10-3 and TRBJ2-7; D may be TRBD2 (7 bases). The CDR3 has 14 residues. Germline CDR1 and CDR2: ENHRY and SYGVKD. V lost 4 bases, J lost 4 bases, and 14 bases lay in between.

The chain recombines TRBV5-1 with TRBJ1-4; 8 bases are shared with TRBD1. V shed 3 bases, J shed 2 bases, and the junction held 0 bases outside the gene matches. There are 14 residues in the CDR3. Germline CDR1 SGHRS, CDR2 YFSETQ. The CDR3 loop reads CASSSGGTNEKLFF. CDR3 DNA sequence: TGCGCCAGCAGCTCAGGGGGCACTAATGAAAAACTGTTTTTT.

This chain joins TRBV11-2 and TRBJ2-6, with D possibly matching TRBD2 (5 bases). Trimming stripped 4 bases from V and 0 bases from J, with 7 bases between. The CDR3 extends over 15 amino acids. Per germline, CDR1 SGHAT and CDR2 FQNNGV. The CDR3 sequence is CASSWEISGANVLTF. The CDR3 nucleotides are TGTGCCAGCAGCTGGGAGATCTCTGGGGCCAACGTCCTGACTTTC.

DNA of the CDR3: TGTGCCAGCAGCCAAGTCTCAGCTGCGGTCCTGAGGGAAAAACTGTTTTTT. As protein: CASSQVSAAVLREKLFF. The chain employs TRBV14 and TRBJ1-4; D uncertain. The CDR3 is 17 residues long. Deletions cut 1 base from V and 8 bases from J, with 20 bases between. CDR1 and CDR2 (germline): SGHDN, FVKESK.